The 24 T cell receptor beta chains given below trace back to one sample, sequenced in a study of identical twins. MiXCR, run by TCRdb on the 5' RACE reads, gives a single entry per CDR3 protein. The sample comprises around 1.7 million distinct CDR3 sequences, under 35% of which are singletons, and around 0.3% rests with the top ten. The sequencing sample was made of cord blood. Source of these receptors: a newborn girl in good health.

CDR3: CASSLRPGYSNQPQHF. The CDR3 DNA is TGTGCCAGCAGTTTGAGGCCGGGATATAGCAATCAGCCCCAGCATTTT. The chain combines TRBV27 with TRBJ1-5; no firm D call. The CDR3 has 16 residues. Germline CDR1 reads MNHEY; CDR2 reads SMNVEV (reference sequence). Trimming cost V 3 bases and J 0 bases, with 12 bases left between them.

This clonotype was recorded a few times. CDR3 residues: CASSVSGGAAKNIQYF. CDR3 bases: TGTGCCAGCAGTGTTAGTGGCGGGGCTGCCAAAAACATTCAGTACTTC. The chain is built from TRBV2 and TRBJ2-4, with TRBD2 as a possible D gene (6 bases). The germline V gene encodes CDR1 SNHLY and CDR2 FYNNEI. Trimming removed 4 bases at V and 1 base at J, with 14 bases between. The CDR3 covers 16 residues.

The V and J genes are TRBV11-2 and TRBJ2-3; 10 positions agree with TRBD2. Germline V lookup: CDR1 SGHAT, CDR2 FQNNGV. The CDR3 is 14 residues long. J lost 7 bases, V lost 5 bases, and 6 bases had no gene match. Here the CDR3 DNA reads TGTGCCAGCAGCCCGGGAGCGGGGGGGAATACGCAGTATTTT. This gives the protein CASSPGAGGNTQYF.

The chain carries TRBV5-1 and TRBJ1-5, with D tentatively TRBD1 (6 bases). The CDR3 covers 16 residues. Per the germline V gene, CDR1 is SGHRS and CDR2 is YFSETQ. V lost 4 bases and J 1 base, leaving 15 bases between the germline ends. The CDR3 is CASSHGPTGSNQPQHF. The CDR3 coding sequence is TGCGCCAGCAGCCACGGGCCCACAGGGAGCAATCAGCCCCAGCATTTT.

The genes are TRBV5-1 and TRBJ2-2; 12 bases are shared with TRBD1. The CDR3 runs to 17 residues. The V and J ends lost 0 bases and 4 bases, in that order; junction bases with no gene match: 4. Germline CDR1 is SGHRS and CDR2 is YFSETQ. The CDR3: CASSLAGTGGITGELFF. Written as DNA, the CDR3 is TGCGCCAGCAGCTTGGCCGGGACAGGGGGCATCACCGGGGAGCTGTTTTTT. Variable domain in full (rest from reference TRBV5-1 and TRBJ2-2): KAGVTQTPRYLIKTRGQQVTLSCSPISGHRSVSWYQQTPGQGLQFLFEYFSETQRNKGNFPGRFSGRQFSNSRSEMNVSTLELGDSALYLCASSLAGTGGITGELFFGEGSRLTVL.

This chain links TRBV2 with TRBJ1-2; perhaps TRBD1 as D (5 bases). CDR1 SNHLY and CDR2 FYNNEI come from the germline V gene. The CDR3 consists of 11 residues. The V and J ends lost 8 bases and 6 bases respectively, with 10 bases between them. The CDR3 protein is CASWDANGYTF. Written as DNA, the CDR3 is TGTGCCAGCTGGGACGCCAATGGCTACACCTTC.

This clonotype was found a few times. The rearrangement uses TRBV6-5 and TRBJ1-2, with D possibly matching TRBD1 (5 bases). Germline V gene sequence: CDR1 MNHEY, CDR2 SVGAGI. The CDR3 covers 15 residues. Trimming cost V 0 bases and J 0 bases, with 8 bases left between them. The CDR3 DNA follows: TGTGCCAGCAGTTACTCGCAGGGCCCTAACTATGGCTACACCTTC. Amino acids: CASSYSQGPNYGYTF.

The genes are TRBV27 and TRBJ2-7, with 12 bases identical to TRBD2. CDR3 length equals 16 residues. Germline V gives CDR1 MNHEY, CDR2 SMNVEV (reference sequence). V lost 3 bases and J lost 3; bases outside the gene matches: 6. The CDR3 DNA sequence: TGTGCCAGCAGTTTCCAGAGACTAGCGGGGGTCTACGAGCAGTACTTC. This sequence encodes CASSFQRLAGVYEQYF.

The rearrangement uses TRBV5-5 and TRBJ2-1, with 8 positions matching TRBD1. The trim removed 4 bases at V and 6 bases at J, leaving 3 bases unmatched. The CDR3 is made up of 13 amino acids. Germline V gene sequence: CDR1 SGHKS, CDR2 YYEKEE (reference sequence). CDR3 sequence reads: CASSRGTGNEQFF. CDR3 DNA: TGTGCCAGCAGCCGGGGGACAGGCAATGAGCAGTTCTTC.

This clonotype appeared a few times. CDR3 amino acids: CATSTTGCTEAFF. The CDR3 coding sequence is TGTGCCACCAGTACTACAGGTTGCACTGAAGCTTTCTTT. V and J are TRBV24-1 and TRBJ1-1; TRBD1 is a possible D gene (5 bases). Trimming cost V 6 bases and J 4 bases, with 11 bases left between them. Germline V gene lookup returns CDR1 KGHDR and CDR2 SFDVKD. The CDR3 is 13 residues long.

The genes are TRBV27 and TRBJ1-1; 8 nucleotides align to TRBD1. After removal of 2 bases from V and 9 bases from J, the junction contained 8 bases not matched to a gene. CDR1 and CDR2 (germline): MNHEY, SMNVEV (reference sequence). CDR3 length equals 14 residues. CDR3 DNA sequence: TGTGCCAGCAGTTTAGTGGCAGGGGGCTTAAAAGCTTTCTTT. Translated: CASSLVAGGLKAFF.

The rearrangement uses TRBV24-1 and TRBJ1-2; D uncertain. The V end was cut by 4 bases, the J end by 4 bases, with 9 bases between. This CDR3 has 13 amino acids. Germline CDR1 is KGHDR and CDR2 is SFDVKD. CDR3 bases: TGTGCCACCAGTGACGGGCAGTCCTATGGCTACACCTTC. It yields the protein CATSDGQSYGYTF.

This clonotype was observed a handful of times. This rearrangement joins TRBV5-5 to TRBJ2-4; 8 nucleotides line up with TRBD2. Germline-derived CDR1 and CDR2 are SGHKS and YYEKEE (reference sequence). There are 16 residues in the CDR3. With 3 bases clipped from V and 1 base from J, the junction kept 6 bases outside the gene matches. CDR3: CASSSWTSPAKNIQYF. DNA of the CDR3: TGTGCCAGCAGCTCTTGGACTAGCCCGGCCAAAAACATTCAGTACTTC.

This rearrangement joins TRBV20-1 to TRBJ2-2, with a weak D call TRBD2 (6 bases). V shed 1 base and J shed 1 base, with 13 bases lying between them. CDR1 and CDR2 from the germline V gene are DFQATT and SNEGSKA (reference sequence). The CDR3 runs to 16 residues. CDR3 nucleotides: TGCAGTGCTAGAGCCGGACCCGGGGGGAACACCGGGGAGCTGTTTTTT. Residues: CSARAGPGGNTGELFF.

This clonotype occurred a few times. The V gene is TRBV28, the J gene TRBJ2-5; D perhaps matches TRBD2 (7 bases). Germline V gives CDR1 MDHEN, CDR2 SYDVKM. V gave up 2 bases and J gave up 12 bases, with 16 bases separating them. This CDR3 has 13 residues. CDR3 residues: CASSLAHGGHEYF. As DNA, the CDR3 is TGTGCCAGCAGTTTAGCCCACGGGGGGCATGAGTACTTC.

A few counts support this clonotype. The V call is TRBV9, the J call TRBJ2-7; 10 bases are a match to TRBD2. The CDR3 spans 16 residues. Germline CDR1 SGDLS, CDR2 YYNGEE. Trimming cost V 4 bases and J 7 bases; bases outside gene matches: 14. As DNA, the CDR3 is TGTGCCAGCAGCCAGACCAGGACTAGCGGTAACAATGAGCAGTACTTC. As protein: CASSQTRTSGNNEQYF.

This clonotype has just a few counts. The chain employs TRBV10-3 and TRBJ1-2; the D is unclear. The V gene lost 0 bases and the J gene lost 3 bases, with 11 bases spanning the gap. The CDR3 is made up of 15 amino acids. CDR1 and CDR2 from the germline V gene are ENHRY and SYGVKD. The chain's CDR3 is CAISESNLRHYGYTF. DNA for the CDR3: TGTGCCATCAGTGAGTCGAACTTGCGTCACTATGGCTACACCTTC.

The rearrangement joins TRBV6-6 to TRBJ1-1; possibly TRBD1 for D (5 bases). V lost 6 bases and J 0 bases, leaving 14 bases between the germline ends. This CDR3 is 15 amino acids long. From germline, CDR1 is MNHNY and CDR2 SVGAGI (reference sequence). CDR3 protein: CASRDRDGLNTEAFF. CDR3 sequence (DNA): TGTGCCAGCAGGGACCGGGACGGATTGAACACTGAAGCTTTCTTT.

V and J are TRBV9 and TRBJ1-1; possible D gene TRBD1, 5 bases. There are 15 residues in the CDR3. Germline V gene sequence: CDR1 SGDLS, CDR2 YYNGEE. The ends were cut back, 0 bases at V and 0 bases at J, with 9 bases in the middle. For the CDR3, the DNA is TGTGCCAGCAGCGTAGGTGGACACCTGAACACTGAAGCTTTCTTT. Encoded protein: CASSVGGHLNTEAFF.

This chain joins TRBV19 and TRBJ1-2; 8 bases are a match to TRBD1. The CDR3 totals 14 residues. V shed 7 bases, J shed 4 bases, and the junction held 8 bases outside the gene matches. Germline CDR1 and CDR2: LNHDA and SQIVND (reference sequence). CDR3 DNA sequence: TGTGCCAGTACCCTCCGGGGGACAGGCTATGGCTACACCTTC. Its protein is CASTLRGTGYGYTF.

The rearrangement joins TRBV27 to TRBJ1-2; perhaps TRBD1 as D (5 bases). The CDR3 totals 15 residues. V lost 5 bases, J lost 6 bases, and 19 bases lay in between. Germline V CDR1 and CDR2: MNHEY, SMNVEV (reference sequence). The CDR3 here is CASSPRDSRMDGYTF. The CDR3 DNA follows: TGTGCCAGCAGTCCTCGTGACAGCCGGATGGATGGCTACACCTTC.

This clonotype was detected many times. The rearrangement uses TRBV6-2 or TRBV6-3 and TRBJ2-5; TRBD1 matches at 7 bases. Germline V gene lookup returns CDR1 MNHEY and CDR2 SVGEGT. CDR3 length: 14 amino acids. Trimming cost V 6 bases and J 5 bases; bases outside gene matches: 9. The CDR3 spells CASRTDRVEETQYF. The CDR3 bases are TGTGCCAGCAGAACCGACAGGGTTGAGGAGACCCAGTACTTC.

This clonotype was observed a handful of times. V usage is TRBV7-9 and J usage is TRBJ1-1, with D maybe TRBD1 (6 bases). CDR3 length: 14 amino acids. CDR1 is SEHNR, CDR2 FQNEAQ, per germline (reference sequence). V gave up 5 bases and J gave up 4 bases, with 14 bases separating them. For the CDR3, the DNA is TGTGCCAGCAGCCCGACAGGATTAACCACTGAAGCTTTCTTT. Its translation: CASSPTGLTTEAFF. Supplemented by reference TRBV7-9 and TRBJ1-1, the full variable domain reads DTGVSQNPRHKITKRGQNVTFRCDPISEHNRLYWYRQTLGQGPEFLTYFQNEAQLEKSRLLSDRFSAERPKGSFSTLEIQRTEQGDSAMYLCASSPTGLTTEAFFGQGTRLTVV.

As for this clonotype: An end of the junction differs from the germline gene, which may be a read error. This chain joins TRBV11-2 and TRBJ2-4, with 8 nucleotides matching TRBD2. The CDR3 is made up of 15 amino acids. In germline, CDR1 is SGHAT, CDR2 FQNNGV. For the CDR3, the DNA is TGTGCCAGCAGCCCCCATAGCGGGGACGCAAACATTGAGTACTTC. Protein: CASSPHSGDANIEYF.